Each of the 2 T cell receptor beta chains below was sequenced from the same sample in a study of T cells in women clearing cervical HPV infection. Libraries were prepared by immunoSEQ multiplex PCR; TCRdb keeps only in-frame clonotypes and omits some of them. The repertoire table contains 20,000 to 25,000 clones. Material: blood buffy coat. The source is a woman between 18 and 69 years old with a cervical HPV16 infection that either progressed to CIN3+ or cleared (not recorded which).

A remark on this clone: The read terminates 3 residues ahead of where the CDR3 ends, so the germline J gene completes it. The chain joins TRBV19 to TRBJ1-4; 7 positions match TRBD1. The CDR3 spans 15 residues. The J segment lost 8 bases and the V segment lost 5 bases, leaving 11 bases of the junction unmatched. Germline values: CDR1 LNHDA, CDR2 SQIVND (reference sequence). Partial CDR3 DNA: TGTGCCAGTAGTTACTCCGGGACAGTGAAAGAAAAA. It codes for CASSYSGTVKEK. The entire CDR3 protein reads CASSYSGTVKEKLFF.

As to this clone: Read data end 3 residues before the CDR3 end; the end is taken from the germline J gene. The J gene is TRBJ1-5, the V gene TRBV11-2; the D is unclear. The CDR3 length is 15 residues. The V end lost 5 bases, the J end lost 5 bases, and 16 bases lay between the germline ends. CDR1 and CDR2 (germline): SGHAT, FQNNGV. The CDR3 is CASSQSAAAYQPQHF. The DNA read from the CDR3 is TGTGCCAGCAGCCAAAGTGCGGCGGCGTATCAGCCC. Based on the CDR3 plus reference TRBV11-2 and TRBJ1-5, the full variable domain is EAGVAQSPRYKIIEKRQSVAFWCNPISGHATLYWYQQILGQGPKLLIQFQNNGVVDDSQLPKDRFSAERLKGVDSTLKIQPAKLEDSAVYLCASSQSAAAYQPQHFGDGTRLSIL.